Below are 27 T cell receptor beta chains sequenced from a single sample in a study of blood T cell repertoires in COVID-19. The protocol was immunoSEQ multiplex PCR, while the TCRdb copy is restricted to in-frame clones and leaves out a portion. The profile shows roughly 150,000 clones, 78% of them singletons. The sequencing sample was made of peripheral blood. Every receptor here comes from a woman older than 75 with acute or convalescent COVID-19.

J is TRBJ2-3 and V is TRBV13; 7 positions match TRBD2. Germline V lookup: CDR1 PRHDT, CDR2 FYEKMQ (reference sequence). Losses at the gene ends were 5 bases for V and 5 bases for J; bases not matched to a gene: 7. The CDR3 contains 14 residues. The CDR3 DNA is TGTGCCAGCAGCCCCGGACTAGAGAAAGATACGCAGTATTTT. Translating gives CASSPGLEKDTQYF.

This chain connects TRBV19 to TRBJ1-5; possible D gene TRBD1, 5 bases. The CDR3 spans 16 residues. Germline V gene lookup returns CDR1 LNHDA and CDR2 SQIVND (reference sequence). Trimming left V 3 bases short and J 1 base short, with 13 bases between. CDR3 sequence: CASSMAHRTSNQPQHF. The CDR3 nucleotides are TGTGCCAGTAGTATGGCCCACAGGACAAGCAATCAGCCCCAGCATTTT.

This clone has only one observation. This chain connects TRBV3-1 (or the pseudogene TRBV3-2) to TRBJ2-7; 8 positions match TRBD1. With 2 bases clipped from V and 7 bases from J, the junction kept 1 base outside the gene matches. The CDR3 is 12 amino acids. Looked up from germline, CDR1 is LGHDT and CDR2 is YNNKEL (reference sequence). This chain's CDR3 is CASSQRDREQYF. The CDR3 DNA sequence: TGTGCCAGCAGCCAACGGGACAGGGAGCAGTACTTC.

The chain joins TRBV28 to TRBJ2-3; 7 nucleotides match TRBD1. This CDR3 comprises 18 residues. CDR1 and CDR2 from the germline V gene are MDHEN and SYDVKM. The J segment lost 2 bases and the V segment lost 7 bases, leaving 18 bases of the junction unmatched. CDR3 loop: CASTPGQSYKGFTDTQYF. In DNA, the CDR3 is TGTGCCAGCACCCCGGGACAGTCCTACAAGGGATTCACAGATACGCAGTATTTT.

The chain combines TRBV19 with TRBJ2-2; 7 bases agree with TRBD2. There are 21 residues in the CDR3. Unmatched junction bases numbered 23, after V lost 3 bases and J lost 4 bases. From germline, CDR1 is LNHDA and CDR2 SQIVND (reference sequence). CDR3 sequence reads: CASSIPSRPLPGGRGTGELFF. The CDR3 DNA is TGTGCCAGTAGTATCCCCTCTCGTCCCCTACCGGGGGGTCGGGGCACCGGGGAGCTGTTTTTT.

The rearrangement links TRBV6-5 to TRBJ1-6; 10 nucleotides line up with TRBD1. CDR3 size: 15 residues. With 0 bases clipped from V and 11 bases from J, the junction kept 4 bases outside the gene matches. Germline V lookup: CDR1 MNHEY, CDR2 SVGAGI. CDR3 region: CASSYSGQGLTPLHF. The DNA for the CDR3 is TGTGCCAGCAGTTACTCGGGACAGGGGTTGACACCCCTCCACTTT.

The chain is built from TRBV20-1 and TRBJ2-3, with 7 bases matching TRBD1. Germline V gene sequence: CDR1 DFQATT, CDR2 SNEGSKA (reference sequence). This CDR3 has 15 amino acids. Trimming removed 3 bases from V and 0 bases from J; junction bases left unmatched: 6. The CDR3 sequence: CSASPGTASTDTQYF. The CDR3 DNA is TGCAGTGCTAGTCCTGGGACAGCAAGCACAGATACGCAGTATTTT.

This clone has a handful of counts. Other DNA sequences in the sample encode the same CDR3. The J gene is TRBJ1-2, the V gene TRBV12-3 or TRBV12-4; 11 bases are a match to TRBD1. CDR3 size: 13 residues. J gave up 7 bases and V 3 bases, and 1 base lay outside the gene matches. DNA for the CDR3: TGTGCCAGCAGTTTGGGACAGGGGGTTGGCTACACCTTC. Translating gives CASSLGQGVGYTF.

This clone was detected only a few times. The chain uses TRBV18 and TRBJ2-2; D gene unclear. The V gene lost 1 base and the J gene lost 6 bases, with 12 bases spanning the gap. In germline, CDR1 is KGHSH, CDR2 LQKENI. The CDR3 extends over 15 amino acids. The CDR3 DNA follows: TGTGCCAGCTCACCACGACAAATACAGTCCGGGGAGCTGTTTTTT. This gives the protein CASSPRQIQSGELFF.

The V call is TRBV7-2, the J call TRBJ2-7, with a weak D call TRBD2 (7 bases). The CDR3 totals 12 residues. Germline V gene data show CDR1 as SGHTA and CDR2 as FQGNSA. V lost 7 bases to trimming and J lost 6 bases, with 13 bases between them. CDR3 in amino acids: CASTRGGSEQYF. CDR3 bases: TGTGCCAGCACTAGGGGGGGCTCCGAGCAGTACTTC.

The V call is TRBV5-1, the J call TRBJ2-7, with TRBD1 matching over 7 bases. V shed 0 bases and J 3 bases; nucleotides not matched to a gene: 3. The CDR3 runs to 14 residues. The V gene's germline CDR1 is SGHRS and CDR2 YFSETQ. CDR3 protein: CASSLGTGLYEQYF. CDR3 nucleotides: TGCGCCAGCAGCTTGGGGACAGGCCTCTACGAGCAGTACTTC.

In this sample, this clone turned up once. J is TRBJ1-4 and V is TRBV9; D is unresolved. The V end lost 4 bases, the J end lost 0 bases, and 10 bases lay between the germline ends. Looked up from germline, CDR1 is SGDLS and CDR2 is YYNGEE. There are 15 residues in the CDR3. CDR3 in DNA: TGTGCCAGCAGCAGATCAGGCGCAACTAATGAAAAACTGTTTTTT. Protein: CASSRSGATNEKLFF.

This chain joins TRBV12-5 and TRBJ1-3; maybe TRBD1 (5 bases). Germline V gene sequence: CDR1 LGHNT, CDR2 FRNRAP. The V end lost 3 bases, the J end lost 2 bases, and 14 bases lay between the germline ends. CDR3 length equals 16 residues. The CDR3 nucleotides are TGTGCTAGTGGTTTTCTGCAGGGAGGGGCTGGAAACACCATATATTTT. As protein: CASGFLQGGAGNTIYF.

This clone was seen just once. V usage is TRBV3-1 (or the pseudogene TRBV3-2) and J usage is TRBJ2-3; 7 bases are shared with TRBD2. The CDR3 contains 16 residues. Germline-derived CDR1 and CDR2 are LGHDT and YNNKEL (reference sequence). The V gene end was trimmed by 0 bases and the J gene end by 4 bases; junction bases not matched to a gene: 7. CDR3 in DNA: TGTGCCAGCAGCCAAGACGGCGGGAGTGGGGCAGATACGCAGTATTTT. Residues: CASSQDGGSGADTQYF.

This clone was detected only a few times. The genes are TRBV5-6 and TRBJ1-2; 7 positions agree with TRBD1. The V gene's germline CDR1 is SGHDT and CDR2 YYEEEE. This CDR3 has 15 residues. J was trimmed by 3 bases and V by 1 base; bases with no gene match: 6. CDR3 coding DNA: TGTGCCAGCAGCTTGATTAGGGGGCTCTACTATGGCTACACCTTC. Amino acids: CASSLIRGLYYGYTF.

The chain is built from TRBV2 and TRBJ2-5; no clear D gene. The CDR3 is made up of 13 amino acids. Trimming took 6 bases from V and 4 from J, leaving 12 bases between them. The germline gives CDR1 SNHLY, CDR2 FYNNEI. The CDR3 sequence: CASRRSEIETQYF. As DNA, the CDR3 is TGTGCCAGCAGACGCTCGGAGATAGAGACCCAGTACTTC.

This sequence joins TRBV7-2 and TRBJ1-5; 10 bases line up with TRBD1. V was pared by 3 bases and J by 8 bases, with 4 bases of the junction left unmatched. This CDR3 is 14 amino acids long. The V gene's germline CDR1 is SGHTA and CDR2 FQGNSA. CDR3 in amino acids: CASSFGTGVEPQHF. The CDR3 nucleotides are TGTGCCAGCAGCTTCGGGACAGGGGTTGAGCCCCAGCATTTT.

V is TRBV6-6 and J is TRBJ2-1, with TRBD2 identical over 12 bases. V gave up 6 bases and J gave up 7 bases; unmatched junction bases: 7. The CDR3 runs to 15 residues. The germline V gene encodes CDR1 MNHNY and CDR2 SVGAGI (reference sequence). For the CDR3, the DNA is TGTGCCAGCAGCGTCCTAGCGGGAGGGGTAAATGAGCAGTTCTTC. Translating gives CASSVLAGGVNEQFF.

This chain links TRBV5-1 with TRBJ1-2; no clear D. In germline, CDR1 is SGHRS, CDR2 YFSETQ. V was cut by 4 bases and J by 4 bases, with 14 bases left in between. The length of the CDR3 is 14 residues. Here the CDR3 reads CASSANTVGYGYTF. The CDR3 nucleotides are TGCGCCAGCAGCGCAAATACAGTCGGCTATGGCTACACCTTC.

The chain has TRBV6-5 and TRBJ1-1; perhaps TRBD1 as D (6 bases). Trimming stripped 7 bases from V and 3 bases from J, with 12 bases between. The CDR3 spans 13 residues. CDR1 is MNHEY, CDR2 SVGAGI, per germline. The CDR3 reads CASKEGGDTEAFF. CDR3 DNA sequence: TGTGCCAGCAAGGAGGGGGGGGACACTGAAGCTTTCTTT.

This rearrangement joins TRBV20-1 to TRBJ1-4; TRBD1 is a possible D gene (5 bases). Trimming shortened V by 5 bases and J by 17 bases, and 18 bases separated the two germline ends. Per germline, CDR1 DFQATT and CDR2 SNEGSKA (reference sequence). CDR3 length: 11 residues. The DNA of the CDR3 is TGCAGTGCTCTGGGAGGGACCCAGGGATTTTTT. Its protein product is CSALGGTQGFF.

This clone was detected only a few times. The chain uses TRBV5-1 and TRBJ1-2, with 10 bases matching TRBD1. The CDR3 spans 15 residues. V trimming: 3 bases; J trimming: 7 bases; junction bases outside the gene matches: 9. CDR1 SGHRS and CDR2 YFSETQ come from the germline V gene. This CDR3 reads CASSWEDRGRGGYTF. As DNA, the CDR3 is TGCGCCAGCAGCTGGGAAGACAGGGGGCGGGGTGGCTACACCTTC.

This chain joins TRBV24-1 and TRBJ2-1; 14 bases agree with TRBD2. Germline V lookup: CDR1 KGHDR, CDR2 SFDVKD. The CDR3 spans 16 residues. Unmatched junction bases numbered 3, after V lost 4 bases and J lost 5 bases. The CDR3 DNA follows: TGTGCCACCAGTGACAGACTAGCGGGAGGGCACAATGAGCAGTTCTTC. It is translated as CATSDRLAGGHNEQFF.

The gene calls are TRBV28 and TRBJ1-5; possible D gene TRBD1, 5 bases. CDR1 and CDR2 (germline): MDHEN, SYDVKM. Trimming pared 6 bases from V and 4 bases from J, leaving 19 bases between. The CDR3 sequence is 16 residues long. The CDR3 nucleotides read TGTGCCAGCAGCCCATCCGGCTACGGGGGTAATCAGCCCCAGCATTTT. It yields the protein CASSPSGYGGNQPQHF.

The V call is TRBV6-5, the J call TRBJ2-7; 9 bases agree with TRBD1. Germline-derived CDR1 and CDR2 are MNHEY and SVGAGI. The CDR3 has 13 amino acids. The trim removed 10 bases at V and 6 bases at J, leaving 10 bases unmatched. The CDR3 sequence: CATKGDRVGEQYF. The CDR3 region has the DNA TGTGCCACTAAGGGGGACAGGGTGGGCGAGCAGTACTTC.

This chain links TRBV6-1 with TRBJ2-2; TRBD2 matches at 7 bases. The CDR3 is made up of 18 amino acids. The V gene's germline CDR1 is MNHNS and CDR2 SASEGT. The J segment lost 1 base and the V segment lost 3 bases, leaving 11 bases of the junction unmatched. This CDR3 is CASSEGWAGARNTGELFF. CDR3 coding DNA: TGTGCCAGCAGTGAGGGTTGGGCGGGAGCAAGGAACACCGGGGAGCTGTTTTTT.

V is TRBV5-6 and J is TRBJ1-6; possible D gene TRBD1, 5 bases. V gave up 4 bases and J gave up 0 bases, with 17 bases separating them. The CDR3 length is 18 residues. The germline V gene encodes CDR1 SGHDT and CDR2 YYEEEE. The CDR3 region is CASSPTGGGSSYNSPLHF. CDR3 sequence (DNA): TGTGCCAGCAGCCCGACCGGGGGGGGAAGCTCCTATAATTCACCCCTCCACTTT.